A selection of T cell receptor beta chains follows, all from one sample in a study of blood T cell repertoires in COVID-19. The repertoire was sequenced with immunoSEQ multiplex PCR; TCRdb's copy has only in-frame clones and lacks some. The sample gives 200,000 or so clones, under 90% of which show up once; about 4.1% is in the top ten. Sequencing used peripheral blood. These receptors were obtained from a man aged 50 to 60 with acute or convalescent COVID-19. The CDR3 runs from the conserved cysteine through the conserved F or W. The order of the fields is D gene, clone size, J gene, V gene, CDR3 DNA, CDR3 protein. A D gene is named only where the DNA matches it firmly. A clone size is listed for some rows: how often the clone was seen (once, few, many), or a class if it is expanded.

d_gene: NA
abundance: NA
j_gene: TRBJ1-4
v_gene: TRBV6-6
CDR3nt: TGTGCCAGCAGTTACTCGATACCGGGTCCCGAAAAACTGTTTTTT
CDR3aa: CASSYSIPGPEKLFF

d_gene: TRBD1
abundance: NA
j_gene: TRBJ1-2
v_gene: TRBV6-2/TRBV6-3
CDR3nt: TGTGCCAGCAGTGGCAGGGGGCCCGTCTATGGCTACACCTTC
CDR3aa: CASSGRGPVYGYTF

d_gene: NA
abundance: NA
j_gene: TRBJ1-3
v_gene: TRBV9
CDR3nt: TGTGCCAGCAGCGTTGGTACCGGGTCTGGAAACACCATATATTTT
CDR3aa: CASSVGTGSGNTIYF

d_gene: TRBD1
abundance: few
j_gene: TRBJ1-2
v_gene: TRBV19
CDR3nt: TGTGCTACGACACGGGACAGCTATAACTATGGCTACACCTTC
CDR3aa: CATTRDSYNYGYTF

d_gene: NA
abundance: NA
j_gene: TRBJ1-2
v_gene: TRBV30
CDR3nt: TGTGCCTGGAGTGTACTAGGTATTGGGATTTATGGCTACACCTTC
CDR3aa: CAWSVLGIGIYGYTF

d_gene: NA
abundance: NA
j_gene: TRBJ1-5
v_gene: TRBV28
CDR3nt: TGTGCCAGCAGTTTATCGGTTACAGGGAATCAGCCCCAGCATTTT
CDR3aa: CASSLSVTGNQPQHF

d_gene: NA
abundance: once
j_gene: TRBJ1-2
v_gene: TRBV10-2
CDR3nt: TGCGCCAGCAGTGAGCCCGGACAGCCCAGTATAAACTATGGCTACACCTTC
CDR3aa: CASSEPGQPSINYGYTF

d_gene: NA
abundance: NA
j_gene: TRBJ1-4
v_gene: TRBV14
CDR3nt: TGTGCCAGCAGCCAAGATCGTACGGGGAATAATGAAAAACTGTTTTTT
CDR3aa: CASSQDRTGNNEKLFF

d_gene: TRBD1
abundance: NA
j_gene: TRBJ1-5
v_gene: TRBV19
CDR3nt: TGTGCCAGTAGGAAGACAGGGGGCGCAGGGCAGCCCCAGCATTTT
CDR3aa: CASRKTGGAGQPQHF

d_gene: NA
abundance: NA
j_gene: TRBJ1-1
v_gene: TRBV2
CDR3nt: TGTGCCAGCAGCCCAAGGGAGCGCACTGAAGCTTTCTTT
CDR3aa: CASSPRERTEAFF

d_gene: NA
abundance: once
j_gene: TRBJ1-2
v_gene: TRBV9
CDR3nt: TGTGCCAGCAGCGTAAGAGGGCAGGCGAATAGCTACACCTTC
CDR3aa: CASSVRGQANSYTF

d_gene: NA
abundance: NA
j_gene: TRBJ1-3
v_gene: TRBV28
CDR3nt: TGTGCCAGCAGGCGGGATGGGGTTATTGGAAACACCATATATTTT
CDR3aa: CASRRDGVIGNTIYF

d_gene: NA
abundance: once
j_gene: TRBJ1-1
v_gene: TRBV25-1
CDR3nt: TGTGCCAGCAGTGAATCACAGGGAGGGTTTCGAACTGAAGCTTTCTTT
CDR3aa: CASSESQGGFRTEAFF

d_gene: TRBD2
abundance: NA
j_gene: TRBJ2-3
v_gene: TRBV7-2
CDR3nt: TGTGCCAGCAGCTTAGGGGGAGGGCGGGGCACAGATACGCAGTATTTT
CDR3aa: CASSLGGGRGTDTQYF

d_gene: NA
abundance: NA
j_gene: TRBJ2-6
v_gene: TRBV6-5
CDR3nt: TGTGCCAGCATAGGTTCTAGCGGGGCCAACGTCCTGACTTTC
CDR3aa: CASIGSSGANVLTF

d_gene: TRBD1
abundance: NA
j_gene: TRBJ2-3
v_gene: TRBV19
CDR3nt: TGTGCCAGTAGTATAAGGGACAGGGTAAATACGCAGTATTTT
CDR3aa: CASSIRDRVNTQYF

d_gene: NA
abundance: NA
j_gene: TRBJ1-1
v_gene: TRBV7-2
CDR3nt: TGTGCCAGCAGCCCACAGGGTTTGAACACTGAAGCTTTCTTT
CDR3aa: CASSPQGLNTEAFF

d_gene: NA
abundance: few
j_gene: TRBJ1-1
v_gene: TRBV29-1
CDR3nt: TGCAGCTCCGGGTATCCGGGAACTGAAGCTTTCTTT
CDR3aa: CSSGYPGTEAFF

d_gene: TRBD2
abundance: NA
j_gene: TRBJ2-1
v_gene: TRBV3-1/TRBV3-2
CDR3nt: TGTGCCAGCAGCCAAGGAGCTGGACTAGCGGGGGGGCCTTACAATGAGCAGTTCTTC
CDR3aa: CASSQGAGLAGGPYNEQFF

d_gene: NA
abundance: once
j_gene: TRBJ2-6
v_gene: TRBV11-2
CDR3nt: TGTGCCAGCAATTTAGGGGTTGGGGCCAACGTCCTGACTTTC
CDR3aa: CASNLGVGANVLTF

d_gene: NA
abundance: NA
j_gene: TRBJ1-5
v_gene: TRBV6-5
CDR3nt: TGTGCCAGTCAGGTTCTCAATCAGCCCCAGCATTTT
CDR3aa: CASQVLNQPQHF

d_gene: NA
abundance: NA
j_gene: TRBJ1-1
v_gene: TRBV19
CDR3nt: TGTGCCAGTACCACGACAGCTTTGAACACTGAAGCTTTCTTT
CDR3aa: CASTTTALNTEAFF

d_gene: TRBD1
abundance: NA
j_gene: TRBJ1-3
v_gene: TRBV19
CDR3nt: TGTGCCAGTAGTAACGGACAGGCAGCTATTAGTAGATCTGGAAACACCATATATTTT
CDR3aa: CASSNGQAAISRSGNTIYF

d_gene: TRBD1
abundance: once
j_gene: TRBJ2-6
v_gene: TRBV27
CDR3nt: TGTGCCAGCAGCTGGGACAGGCCTGAAACTGGGGCCAACGTCCTGACTTTC
CDR3aa: CASSWDRPETGANVLTF

d_gene: NA
abundance: few
j_gene: TRBJ2-3
v_gene: TRBV14
CDR3nt: TGTGCCAGCAGCCAAGATTCCTGGGCAGTTAGCACAGATACGCAGTATTTT
CDR3aa: CASSQDSWAVSTDTQYF

d_gene: TRBD1
abundance: NA
j_gene: TRBJ2-7
v_gene: TRBV19
CDR3nt: TGTGCCAGTTCGACCCGACAGGGCTTCGTCGACGAGCAGTACTTC
CDR3aa: CASSTRQGFVDEQYF

d_gene: NA
abundance: NA
j_gene: TRBJ2-1
v_gene: TRBV30
CDR3nt: TGTGCCTGGAGTACTAGGACCTTCTACAATGAGCAGTTCTTC
CDR3aa: CAWSTRTFYNEQFF

d_gene: TRBD1
abundance: NA
j_gene: TRBJ1-2
v_gene: TRBV12-3/TRBV12-4
CDR3nt: TGTGCCAGCAGTTTGCAGGGGGACTATGGCTACACCTTC
CDR3aa: CASSLQGDYGYTF

d_gene: TRBD1
abundance: NA
j_gene: TRBJ1-1
v_gene: TRBV27
CDR3nt: TGTGCCAGCAGTTACACCGGGACAGGGGGCACTGAAGCTTTCTTT
CDR3aa: CASSYTGTGGTEAFF

d_gene: NA
abundance: NA
j_gene: TRBJ2-5
v_gene: TRBV30
CDR3nt: TGTGCCTGGAATCGACCTCTAGGGGTTGGAGAGACCCAGTACTTC
CDR3aa: CAWNRPLGVGETQYF

d_gene: NA
abundance: once
j_gene: TRBJ1-6
v_gene: TRBV29-1
CDR3nt: TGCAGCGTTGAGGGAGGGGGTCGCCTCCACTTT
CDR3aa: CSVEGGGRLHF